This T cell receptor (beta chain) is drawn from a study of tumor-infiltrating lymphocytes in primary liver carcinoma. Background on the study: Men as well as women, aged 30 to 69 years, made up the patients. Samples had roughly 3.5 to 7.5 million productive TCRbeta reads, comparable between tissue types.

The CDR3 is 15 amino acids. J gave up 3 bases and V 0 bases, and 4 bases lay outside the gene matches. The germline gives CDR1 WNHNN, CDR2 SYGVQD (reference sequence). Findings of the study overall: Tumor samples exhibited a significantly greater top-250-clone fraction than blood samples (p = 0.039). CD4+ and CD8+ repertoires could not be compared in these unsorted bulk samples.

The investigators made TCR beta cDNA from roughly 0.45 ug total RNA, using a constant-region primer. A slightly modified ARM-PCR protocol with three nested multiplex PCR rounds produced these TCR beta libraries. For 10 cycles apiece, the opening two PCR rounds ran with TRBV1-TRBV30 forward primers and a C-beta reverse primer. Using its own MiXCR run on the multiplex PCR reads, TCRdb lists one record per CDR3 protein. Counted here are 300,000 to 400,000 distinct CDR3 sequences, about 61% occurring once; the ten biggest clones make up 6.5%. The table lists this clonotype with a few counts. Its antigen is not identified. Unsorted whole blood served as the source of blood RNA, and germline DNA was extracted as well.

Material for sequencing was peripheral blood. This TCR was recovered from a man in his forties with primary liver carcinoma and hepatitis B virus infection. This sequence joins TRBV10-1 and TRBJ1-1; 7 bases agree with TRBD1. The CDR3 DNA follows: TGCGCCAGCAGTGAGTCGGGAACAGGGGACACTGAAGCTTTCTTT. Translated: CASSESGTGDTEAFF.